This TCR beta chain is drawn from a study of spatial heterogeneity in lung cancer. Study summary: In raw reads, more than 9.5 appearances on average were recorded for each unique TCR and UMI combination.

Sample share makes this clonotype medium-sized. What it binds is not known. A library made for alpha chains picked up this beta chain off target, so its size means little. Individually, TCR cDNA molecules were each labelled with a unique molecular identifier. TCRdb redid the calling of the 5' RACE reads with MiXCR, one entry per CDR3 protein. This table has approximately 9,000 distinct CDR3 sequences, 4.6% appearing once. The CDR3 length is 14 residues. Germline CDR1 and CDR2: KGHDR and SFDVKD. Unmatched junction bases numbered 2, after V lost 3 bases and J lost 4 bases. Time point described: sample taken at primary tumor resection. Extraction of whole RNA from tumor, nontumor lung or frozen PBMC preceded unsorted sequencing. The donor population consisted of over 55 patients with untreated, early-stage non-small cell lung cancer. Notes on the study in general: Tumor TCRs that were ubiquitous and expanded showed up in blood more at resection than follow-up.

J is TRBJ2-4 and V is TRBV24-1, with 7 positions matching TRBD1. The sequenced sample was PBMCs, obtained at surgery. The TCR originated in a male donor with early-stage non-small cell lung cancer. The CDR3 DNA reads TGTGCCACCAGTGATCCGGGACAGAAAAACATTCAGTACTTC. Translation gives CATSDPGQKNIQYF.